Shown below are 19 T cell receptor beta chains from a single sample sequenced in a study of blood T cells in healthy people across ages. Alongside a J-beta primer mix, a sample-barcoded 5' primer served in a second PCR lasting roughly 6 to 11 cycles. One entry per CDR3 protein results from TCRdb running MiXCR on the 5' RACE reads. The sample shows approximately 2,000,000 distinct CDR3 sequences, 39% of them seen only once. The sequenced sample was blood. The receptors originated from a human donor in good health.

This chain connects TRBV6-1 to TRBJ2-7, with 16 bases that match TRBD2. The J call may be wrong; the DNA end is better matched by TRBJ2-5. The CDR3 runs to 19 residues. CDR1 is MNHNS and CDR2 is SASEGT in the germline V gene. In DNA, the CDR3 is TGTGCCAGCAGCTTCTGGGGACTAGCGGGGGGGCTAGGGTCGGAGACCCAGTACTTC. It codes for CASSFWGLAGGLGSETQYF.

A few counts support this clonotype. The CDR3 nucleotides are TGTGCCAGCAGTTGGACAGGGGGCCTGCCCCAGCATTTT. Translation gives CASSWTGGLPQHF. The chain combines TRBV12-3 or TRBV12-4 with TRBJ1-5, with 11 bases lining up with TRBD1. J was trimmed by 9 bases and V by 4 bases; bases with no gene match: 2. This CDR3 has 13 residues.

Written as DNA, the CDR3 is TGTGCCAGCAGTTGGGGACAGGGGTTAAAGAGAACCCAGTACTTC. Its translation: CASSWGQGLKRTQYF. The genes are TRBV28 and TRBJ2-5, with 10 bases lining up with TRBD1. The CDR3 covers 15 residues. Germline values: CDR1 MDHEN, CDR2 SYDVKM. After removal of 4 bases from V and 8 bases from J, the junction contained 10 bases not matched to a gene.

Remarks on this clonotype: Germline is not matched at one junction end, which may reflect a read error. The V and J genes are TRBV10-3 and TRBJ2-5; 8 positions match TRBD1. The CDR3 spans 18 residues. The germline CDR1 and CDR2 sequences are ENHRY and SYGVKD. This chain's CDR3 is CAISDGIEGTGVGETQYF. The CDR3 bases are TGTGCCATCAGTGACGGTATAGAGGGGACAGGCGTTGGAGAGACCCAGTATTTC.

The rearrangement joins TRBV7-2 to TRBJ1-2, with a weak D call TRBD1 (6 bases). Between the trimmed V and J ends, which lost 2 bases and 3 bases, there was a span of 10 bases. The CDR3 contains 14 residues. The germline CDR1 and CDR2 sequences are SGHTA and FQGNSA. The CDR3 protein is CASSLNRDHYGYTF. CDR3 nucleotides: TGTGCCAGCAGCTTAAACAGGGATCACTATGGCTACACCTTC. The full variable domain, completed using reference TRBV7-2 and TRBJ1-2, is GAGVSQSPSNKVTEKGKDVELRCDPISGHTALYWYRQSLGQGLEFLIYFQGNSAPDKSGLPSDRFSAERTGGSVSTLTIQRTQQEDSAVYLCASSLNRDHYGYTFGSGTRLTVV.

The sample holds a few counts of this clonotype. The genes are TRBV19 and TRBJ1-1; maybe TRBD1 (5 bases). Between the trimmed V and J ends, which lost 4 bases and 2 bases, there was a span of 11 bases. Looked up from germline, CDR1 is LNHDA and CDR2 is SQIVND (reference sequence). There are 14 residues in the CDR3. CDR3 bases: TGTGCCAGTAGTACAAGGGGACTTAACACTGAAGCTTTCTTT. It yields the protein CASSTRGLNTEAFF.

The chain has TRBV2 and TRBJ2-6; a possible D gene is TRBD1 (6 bases). Trimming cost V 8 bases and J 4 bases, with 15 bases left between them. Germline CDR1 SNHLY, CDR2 FYNNEI. The length of the CDR3 is 15 residues. Written as DNA, the CDR3 is TGTGCCAGCGGAATCGGGACAACCGGGGCCAACGTCCTGACTTTC. Its translation: CASGIGTTGANVLTF.

V and J are TRBV7-2 and TRBJ2-5; D might be TRBD2 (6 bases). The CDR3 contains 10 residues. Germline CDR1 reads SGHTA; CDR2 reads FQGNSA. V was cut by 5 bases and J by 13 bases, with 11 bases left in between. CDR3 bases: TGTGCCAGCAGCGCGGGACTCCCGTACTTC. Its protein product is CASSAGLPYF.

This clonotype was seen a handful of times. The chain has TRBV7-3 and TRBJ2-7, with D possibly being TRBD2 (6 bases). The CDR3 runs to 14 residues. Germline V gives CDR1 SGHTA, CDR2 FQGTGA. Trimming left V 4 bases short and J 7 bases short, with 17 bases between. The CDR3 region has the DNA TGTGCCAGCAGCTCCTGGGGGGACTCAGGGGAGCAGTACTTC. Amino acids: CASSSWGDSGEQYF. Looking up the rest from reference TRBV7-3 and TRBJ2-7 gives the full variable domain: GAGVSQTPSNKVTEKGKYVELRCDPISGHTALYWYRQSLGQGPEFLIYFQGTGAADDSGLPNDRFFAVRPEGSVSTLKIQRTERGDSAVYLCASSSWGDSGEQYFGPGTRLTVT.

The chain links TRBV2 to TRBJ2-5; possible D gene TRBD2, 5 bases. The CDR3 length is 14 residues. Looked up from germline, CDR1 is SNHLY and CDR2 is FYNNEI. The V and J ends lost 3 bases and 5 bases respectively, with 13 bases between them. CDR3 DNA sequence: TGTGCCAGCAGTGACCTGCCCCGAGGGGAGACCCAGTACTTC. Residues: CASSDLPRGETQYF.

This clonotype was detected ten times or more. The V call is TRBV7-2, the J call TRBJ2-7, with 9 bases matching TRBD2. Germline trimming cut 7 bases from V and 2 bases from J; bases unmatched to any gene: 9. This CDR3 has 15 residues. The germline CDR1 and CDR2 sequences are SGHTA and FQGNSA. DNA for the CDR3: TGTGCCAGCACTCCCAGCGGGGGGACCACCTACGAGCAGTACTTC. It is translated as CASTPSGGTTYEQYF.

This CDR3 is CAWSTGGGTDTQYF. For the CDR3, the DNA is TGTGCCTGGAGTACAGGGGGCGGCACAGATACGCAGTATTTT. The chain links TRBV30 to TRBJ2-3; the match to TRBD1 covers 9 bases. The CDR3 totals 14 residues. Germline CDR1 GTSNPN, CDR2 SVGIG (reference sequence). V was pared by 2 bases and J by 1 base, with 1 base of the junction left unmatched.

The V and J genes are TRBV6-5 and TRBJ1-2; the match to TRBD1 covers 7 bases. With V trimmed by 2 bases and J by 7 bases, 16 bases remained unmatched. The CDR3 consists of 17 residues. CDR1 and CDR2 (germline): MNHEY, SVGAGI. CDR3 in amino acids: CASSYTKRDRDVGGYTF. CDR3 in DNA: TGTGCCAGCAGTTACACAAAACGTGACAGGGATGTAGGTGGCTACACCTTC.

This clonotype was detected only a few times. The chain carries TRBV3-1 and TRBJ2-7, with 12 bases that match TRBD1. There are 15 residues in the CDR3. Per germline, CDR1 LGHDT and CDR2 YNNKEL (reference sequence). The V and J ends lost 4 bases and 9 bases, in that order; junction bases with no gene match: 10. CDR3 loop: CASSRQPGQGATQYF. The CDR3 DNA is TGTGCCAGCAGCCGCCAACCGGGACAGGGGGCGACGCAGTACTTC.

This clonotype showed up just a few times. This chain links TRBV28 with TRBJ1-4, with 11 bases fitting TRBD1. The J segment lost 0 bases and the V segment lost 7 bases, leaving 13 bases of the junction unmatched. This CDR3 has 19 amino acids. CDR1 is MDHEN, CDR2 SYDVKM, per germline. The CDR3 bases are TGTGCCAGCATCTCCCCCAGTGGGACAGGGGGAGCAACTAATGAAAAACTGTTTTTT. Translation gives CASISPSGTGGATNEKLFF.

In its sample, this clonotype was seen many times. The V call is TRBV6-2 or TRBV6-3, the J call TRBJ1-2; D might be TRBD1 (6 bases). V dropped 5 bases and J dropped 8 bases, with 18 bases sitting between them. In germline, CDR1 is MNHEY, CDR2 SVGEGT. The CDR3 sequence is 14 residues long. The CDR3 sequence is CASSPGTPFSGYTF. Here the CDR3 DNA reads TGTGCCAGCAGTCCAGGGACACCTTTCAGCGGCTACACCTTC.

CDR3 nucleotide sequence: TGCAGTACCGGAACCGATATCTACGAGCAGTACTTC. This sequence encodes CSTGTDIYEQYF. This chain uses TRBV20-1 with TRBJ2-5; D call uncertain. The DNA end is a closer match to TRBJ2-7, so the J assignment may be wrong. The germline V gene has CDR1 DFQATT and CDR2 SNEGSKA (reference sequence). This CDR3 has 12 amino acids.

This clonotype was seen a few times. The chain joins TRBV10-3 to TRBJ1-1, with 7 nucleotides matching TRBD1. Germline assignment: CDR1 ENHRY and CDR2 SYGVKD. V was pared by 10 bases and J by 1 base, with 9 bases of the junction left unmatched. The CDR3 covers 14 residues. The CDR3: CATGGGGSNTEAFF. In nucleotides, the CDR3 is TGTGCCACCGGAGGGGGCGGCTCGAACACTGAAGCTTTCTTT.

This clonotype has more than one count but fewer than ten. V gene TRBV12-3 or TRBV12-4 combines with J gene TRBJ1-2; 9 nucleotides align to TRBD1. CDR3 length: 14 amino acids. V lost 3 bases and J lost 8; bases outside the gene matches: 7. The CDR3 protein is CASSFVRQGEGYTF. The DNA for the CDR3 is TGTGCCAGCAGTTTCGTAAGACAGGGGGAAGGCTACACCTTC.